This TCR beta chain derives from a study of prognosis after radiotherapy for stage I lung cancer. Study at large: Medical inoperability was considered to apply to all enrolled non-small cell lung cancer patients.

This clonotype was recorded many times. What it binds is unknown. Genomic DNA provided the template from which TCR beta CDR3 was amplified by two-round multiplex PCR. The use of primers specific to each TRBV and TRBJ gene characterized first-round PCR. One entry per CDR3 protein, called by TCRdb with MiXCR from the multiplex PCR reads. Among over 15,000 distinct CDR3 sequences listed, approximately 45% were seen once. Points from the study as a whole: Shannon entropy (measured after stereotactic body radiation therapy) was lower in patients who went on to develop distant metastases. Patients without metastases reportedly showed TRBV and TRBJ gene usage unlike that of patients with metastases.

The receptor was isolated from a donor at least 50 years old with non-small cell lung cancer. The sample was PBMCs, taken before or after stereotactic body radiation therapy (not recorded which).

The CDR3 region is CSVEGTTVEQFF. For the CDR3, the DNA is TGCAGCGTTGAAGGGACTACGGTTGAGCAGTTCTTC. The rearrangement uses TRBV29-1 and TRBJ2-1; possibly TRBD2 for D (6 bases). The germline V gene has CDR1 SQVTM and CDR2 ANQGSEA. With 1 base removed from V and 9 bases from J, the gap between germline ends came to 10 bases. The CDR3 is 12 residues long.